This T cell receptor beta chain stems from a study of shared clonotypes between healthy human individuals. Clones were sequenced by immunoSEQ multiplex PCR, and TCRdb holds only the in-frame ones, with some missing. The sample includes under 150,000 clones, approximately 70% of them seen just once. Note on this clone: The antigen is not known. A read error may explain this, as a much larger clone is one base away.

Study-level findings and limits: Around 5% was the fraction of naive CD4 clonotypes found shared across four donors. Non-shared clonotypes displayed generation probabilities falling below those of clonotypes present in all four donors.

Specimen: memory CD8+ T cells sorted from blood. Noted subset: CD45RO+ cells pooled with CCR7-negative TemRA cells. The clonotype originates from a woman aged 25 to 45 in good health.

This CDR3 is CAISGHGQGTDNNDAQYF. The DNA of the CDR3 is TGTGCCATCAGTGGGCACGGACAGGGAACTGACAACAACGATGCCCAGTACTTC. The chain joins TRBV10-3 to TRBJ2-5; 8 nucleotides align to TRBD1. CDR1 is ENHRY and CDR2 is SYGVKD in the germline V gene. Unmatched junction bases numbered 22, after V lost 4 bases and J lost 9 bases. The CDR3 covers 18 residues.